The next 14 T cell receptor beta chains were all read from a single sample in a study of vaccination effects on CD4 cells after COVID-19. For these TCRs, the target antigens are not known. CD4+ T cells specific for antigen were expanded with viral peptide pools by the ViraFEST assay before sequencing. Researchers isolated CD4+ T cells once roughly ten days of culture had elapsed. PCR showed that the person got SARS-CoV-2 infection at some point between March and December 2020. Assay used: immunoSEQ multiplex PCR; TCRdb lists only in-frame clones, some missing. The sample lists about 27,000 clones; about 84% were seen once. The sequencing used CD4+ T cells from PBMCs cultured with HCoV-NL63 spike peptides, collected before COVID-19 vaccination. These receptors were taken from a human donor who had a prior SARS-CoV-2 infection.

This sequence joins TRBV9 and TRBJ2-3; 11 nucleotides align to TRBD2. Losses at the gene ends were 0 bases for V and 0 bases for J; bases not matched to a gene: 6. Germline V gene sequence: CDR1 SGDLS, CDR2 YYNGEE. The CDR3 is made up of 18 amino acids. CDR3 in DNA: TGTGCCAGCAGCGTAGTGGGACTAGCGGCGATTAGCACAGATACGCAGTATTTT. It codes for CASSVVGLAAISTDTQYF.

CDR3 DNA: TGTGCCAGCAGCGCAGGCGGGGAGGCTCGGTATGGCTACACCTTC. Residues: CASSAGGEARYGYTF. The chain carries TRBV5-4 and TRBJ1-2; D remains unclear. The germline V and J ends were trimmed by 4 bases and 5 bases, with 18 bases remaining between them. CDR3 length: 15 residues. Germline V CDR1 and CDR2: SGHNT, YYREEE (reference sequence).

J is TRBJ1-5 and V is TRBV6-5, with D perhaps matching TRBD1 (5 bases). Trimming took 8 bases from V and 0 from J, leaving 14 bases between them. CDR1 is MNHEY, CDR2 SVGAGI, per germline. The CDR3 totals 15 residues. The CDR3 loop reads CASGAGGNSNQPQHF. The CDR3 DNA follows: TGTGCCAGCGGGGCGGGGGGAAATAGCAATCAGCCCCAGCATTTT.

V usage is TRBV2 and J usage is TRBJ2-1; maybe TRBD2 (6 bases). The CDR3 length is 14 residues. V lost 4 bases to trimming and J lost 10 bases, with 17 bases between them. Germline-derived CDR1 and CDR2 are SNHLY and FYNNEI. The CDR3 DNA sequence: TGTGCCAGCAGTGCGAGACCGACTAGTTACGAGCAGTTCTTC. This encodes CASSARPTSYEQFF.

This clone appeared a few times. V gene TRBV3-1 (or the pseudogene TRBV3-2) combines with J gene TRBJ2-2, with a possible D match to TRBD1 (6 bases). Germline V gene sequence: CDR1 LGHDT, CDR2 YNNKEL (reference sequence). The CDR3 runs to 14 residues. V was trimmed by 6 bases and J by 5 bases, leaving 13 bases between them. The CDR3 DNA is TGTGCCAGCAGGCAATACAGGGAAACCGGGGAGCTGTTTTTT. It encodes CASRQYRETGELFF.

This clone showed up just once. The chain carries TRBV5-1 and TRBJ1-1, with D unresolved. The CDR3 is 13 residues long. CDR1 and CDR2 (germline): SGHRS, YFSETQ. V was shortened by 2 bases and J by 1 base, with 6 bases between the two germline ends. Here the CDR3 reads CASSFDGNTEAFF. In DNA, the CDR3 is TGCGCCAGCAGCTTCGACGGGAACACTGAAGCTTTCTTT.

J is TRBJ1-2 and V is TRBV4-1; D call uncertain. Germline V gene data show CDR1 as MGHRA and CDR2 as YSYEKL. V was shortened by 4 bases and J by 3 bases, with 21 bases between the two germline ends. There are 17 residues in the CDR3. CDR3 in DNA: TGCGCCAGCAGCCGGGTAGTATACAGCAGAGCTTACTATGGCTACACCTTC. Its translation is CASSRVVYSRAYYGYTF.

J is TRBJ2-7 and V is TRBV19; the match to TRBD2 covers 8 bases. Germline V gene data show CDR1 as LNHDA and CDR2 as SQIVND (reference sequence). Trimming removed 5 bases from V and 0 bases from J; junction bases left unmatched: 6. CDR3 length: 15 residues. This chain's CDR3 is CASSYAAGASYEQYF. The CDR3, as DNA: TGTGCCAGTAGTTACGCAGCGGGAGCCTCCTACGAGCAGTACTTC.

As concerns this clone: Germline and junction disagree at one end, which may indicate a read error. The rearrangement joins TRBV3-1 (or the pseudogene TRBV3-2) to TRBJ2-1; the D is unclear. CDR1 and CDR2 (germline): LGHDT, YNNKEL (reference sequence). The CDR3 totals 12 residues. The CDR3 protein is CASTQYGNEQFF. CDR3 sequence (DNA): TGTGCCAGCACCCAATACGGCAATGAGCAGTTCTTC.

The rearrangement uses TRBV30 and TRBJ1-6; possible D gene TRBD1, 6 bases. Trimming pared 1 base from V and 10 bases from J, leaving 14 bases between. The CDR3 totals 14 residues. CDR1 GTSNPN and CDR2 SVGIG come from the germline V gene (reference sequence). The CDR3 DNA is TGTGCCTGGAGTGCGGGCAGGGGAGGCTCACCCCTCCACTTT. It is translated as CAWSAGRGGSPLHF.

The V and J genes are TRBV10-3 and TRBJ1-2, with 7 positions matching TRBD1. Germline values: CDR1 ENHRY, CDR2 SYGVKD. This CDR3 has 15 amino acids. Trimming at V came to 6 bases and at J to 6 bases, leaving 13 bases not matched to a gene. DNA of the CDR3: TGTGCCATCAGAGCAGGGGGGGGCGAGGTTCATGGCTACACCTTC. Translated, it gives CAIRAGGGEVHGYTF.

The rearrangement links TRBV30 to TRBJ2-3; D unresolved. In germline, CDR1 is GTSNPN, CDR2 SVGIG (reference sequence). V lost 5 bases and J 1 base, leaving 16 bases between the germline ends. CDR3 length: 15 residues. CDR3 loop: CAWGIGLWGTDTQYF. CDR3 nucleotides: TGTGCCTGGGGGATAGGCCTCTGGGGCACAGATACGCAGTATTTT.

The chain joins TRBV5-6 to TRBJ2-4; 8 nucleotides match TRBD2. Germline V gene data show CDR1 as SGHDT and CDR2 as YYEEEE. Trimming at V came to 1 base and at J to 1 base, leaving 1 base not matched to a gene. The CDR3 contains 15 residues. CDR3 residues: CASSLREGAKNIQYF. The CDR3 DNA follows: TGTGCCAGCAGCTTGCGGGAGGGTGCCAAAAACATTCAGTACTTC.

This rearrangement joins TRBV7-2 to TRBJ2-4, with 13 bases identical to TRBD2. CDR1 and CDR2 (germline): SGHTA, FQGNSA. The CDR3 loop spans 18 amino acids. Losses at the gene ends were 4 bases for V and 4 bases for J; bases not matched to a gene: 10. CDR3 nucleotides: TGTGCCAGCAGCTCCAACCCGACTAGCGGGGGGCAGAAAAACATTCAGTACTTC. Translating gives CASSSNPTSGGQKNIQYF.